This T cell receptor beta chain stems from a study of blood T cell repertoires in COVID-19. Study in general: Collection of acute and convalescent COVID-19 samples took place in the United States, Italy and Spain. In each case, the material was cDNA or gDNA derived from T cells, B-cell-depleted T cells, or PBMCs.

Authors' analysis steps: Amplification with reference gene primers provided the estimates of nucleated cell counts. TCRdb's copy holds only in-frame clones and misses some; the assay was immunoSEQ multiplex PCR. The V and J calls and clone size were taken over from that table, and D and trimming were inferred from the DNA. The sample contains around 250,000 clones, approximately 80% of which appear only once. Trimming shortened V by 6 bases and J by 8 bases, and 16 bases separated the two germline ends. Per the germline V gene, CDR1 is SQVTM and CDR2 is ANQGSEA. This CDR3 comprises 13 residues. The source material was peripheral blood. This clonotype was sampled from a man aged 25 to 45 who had recovered from COVID-19. The chain couples TRBV29-1 to TRBJ1-4; D possibly corresponds to TRBD1 (6 bases). The CDR3 loop reads CSVRGGAEEKLFF. Written as DNA, the CDR3 is TGCAGCGTCAGAGGGGGGGCGGAAGAAAAACTGTTTTTT. Based on the CDR3 plus reference TRBV29-1 and TRBJ1-4, the full variable domain is SAVISQKPSRDICQRGTSLTIQCQVDSQVTMMFWYRQQPGQSLTLIATANQGSEATYESGFVIDKFPISRPNLTFSTLTVSNMSPEDSSIYLCSVRGGAEEKLFFGSGTQLSVL.